The 14 T cell receptor beta chains below were found in one sample sequenced in a study of siplizumab effects on memory and regulatory T cells. Libraries were prepared by immunoSEQ multiplex PCR; TCRdb keeps only in-frame clonotypes and omits some of them. The top ten clones hold approximately 0.58% of a sample with 90,000 to 120,000 clones, around 95% of them seen once. Sequences were obtained from Tregs sorted from blood. The receptor source for this set is a human donor in good health.

The rearrangement uses TRBV28 and TRBJ1-5; weak D call: TRBD1 (5 bases). Germline lookup yields CDR1 MDHEN and CDR2 SYDVKM. The V end was cut by 5 bases, the J end by 4 bases, with 15 bases between. The CDR3 is 15 residues long. In DNA, the CDR3 is TGTGCCAGCAGTCGGTGGATCGGGGGAAATCAGCCCCAGCATTTT. Amino acid sequence: CASSRWIGGNQPQHF.

The chain employs TRBV5-1 and TRBJ2-2; tentatively, D is TRBD2 (6 bases). The germline V and J ends were trimmed by 5 bases and 0 bases, with 23 bases remaining between them. This CDR3 comprises 19 residues. Germline CDR1 reads SGHRS; CDR2 reads YFSETQ. The CDR3: CASRPLGGTLRANTGELFF. The CDR3 DNA reads TGCGCCAGCAGGCCCCTTGGCGGGACCCTTCGCGCGAACACCGGGGAGCTGTTTTTT. The whole variable domain, remainder taken from reference TRBV5-1 and TRBJ2-2, is KAGVTQTPRYLIKTRGQQVTLSCSPISGHRSVSWYQQTPGQGLQFLFEYFSETQRNKGNFPGRFSGRQFSNSRSEMNVSTLELGDSALYLCASRPLGGTLRANTGELFFGEGSRLTVL.

The chain joins TRBV7-8 to TRBJ2-2; 9 bases fit TRBD1. Germline-derived CDR1 and CDR2 are SGHVS and FQNEAQ. The CDR3 consists of 15 residues. J was trimmed by 5 bases and V by 1 base; bases with no gene match: 2. CDR3 protein: CASSLGTGDTGELFF. For the CDR3, the DNA is TGTGCCAGCAGCTTAGGGACAGGGGATACCGGGGAGCTGTTTTTT.

A single count supports this clone. This chain connects TRBV11-2 to TRBJ2-7, with TRBD2 matching over 13 bases. The trim removed 4 bases at V and 8 bases at J, leaving 8 bases unmatched. CDR1 and CDR2 from the germline V gene are SGHAT and FQNNGV. The length of the CDR3 is 15 residues. DNA for the CDR3: TGTGCCAGCAGCTCCACTGGACTAGCGGGAGCAAAGCAGTACTTC. Protein sequence: CASSSTGLAGAKQYF.

The chain carries TRBV20-1 and TRBJ2-3; D call uncertain. Trimming stripped 7 bases from V and 1 base from J, with 6 bases between. Looked up from germline, CDR1 is DFQATT and CDR2 is SNEGSKA (reference sequence). The CDR3 runs to 11 residues. CDR3 DNA sequence: TGCAGTGTAACGGGCACAGATACGCAGTATTTT. Its protein product is CSVTGTDTQYF.

The V gene is TRBV7-8, the J gene TRBJ1-5; D perhaps matches TRBD1 (6 bases). Germline CDR1 and CDR2: SGHVS and FQNEAQ. This CDR3 contains 15 residues. Trimming stripped 5 bases from V and 1 base from J, with 12 bases between. DNA of the CDR3: TGTGCCAGCAGCCTACTCGGACAGAGCAATCAGCCCCAGCATTTT. Its translation is CASSLLGQSNQPQHF.

V gene TRBV29-1 combines with J gene TRBJ2-3; D is possibly TRBD1 or TRBD2 (6 bases each). V was trimmed by 4 bases and J by 2 bases, leaving 10 bases between them. The length of the CDR3 is 13 residues. CDR1 is SQVTM and CDR2 is ANQGSEA in the germline V gene. The CDR3 region has the DNA TGCAGCGTTGCGTGGGGGGCCACAGATACGCAGTATTTT. Translation: CSVAWGATDTQYF.

The J gene is TRBJ1-6, the V gene TRBV28, with TRBD1 matching over 8 bases. Germline V gene lookup returns CDR1 MDHEN and CDR2 SYDVKM. Trimming cost V 5 bases and J 13 bases; bases outside gene matches: 16. The CDR3 loop spans 16 amino acids. CDR3: CASSELRDRRTYPLHF. The CDR3 coding sequence is TGTGCCAGCAGTGAACTACGGGACAGGAGAACCTACCCCCTCCACTTT.

This chain uses TRBV6-6 with TRBJ2-5; D may be TRBD1 or TRBD2 (5 bases each). Germline values: CDR1 MNHNY, CDR2 SVGAGI (reference sequence). The CDR3 spans 15 residues. The V end was cut by 8 bases, the J end by 0 bases, with 16 bases between. CDR3 coding DNA: TGTGCCAGCCAGAGGGGCGGCTCTCACCAAGAGACCCAGTACTTC. Translation gives CASQRGGSHQETQYF.

The V call is TRBV27, the J call TRBJ2-1; 9 bases agree with TRBD2. CDR3 length: 14 amino acids. The germline CDR1 and CDR2 sequences are MNHEY and SMNVEV (reference sequence). V lost 10 bases and J lost 4; bases outside the gene matches: 8. The CDR3 loop is CATSGTSSYNEQFF. CDR3 nucleotide sequence: TGTGCCACCTCAGGGACTAGCTCGTACAATGAGCAGTTCTTC.

This chain connects TRBV7-9 to TRBJ2-7; the D gene is possibly TRBD1 (6 bases). This CDR3 comprises 13 residues. The germline CDR1 and CDR2 sequences are SEHNR and FQNEAQ (reference sequence). The germline V and J ends were trimmed by 4 bases and 3 bases, with 10 bases remaining between them. The DNA for the CDR3 is TGTGCCAGCAGCTCCCAGGGGAACTACGAGCAGTACTTC. Translated: CASSSQGNYEQYF. Together with reference TRBV7-9 and TRBJ2-7, the CDR3 gives the full variable domain: DTGVSQNPRHKITKRGQNVTFRCDPISEHNRLYWYRQTLGQGPEFLTYFQNEAQLEKSRLLSDRFSAERPKGSFSTLEIQRTEQGDSAMYLCASSSQGNYEQYFGPGTRLTVT.

To note about this clone: One junction end does not reproduce the germline sequence, and a read error may be involved. The gene calls are TRBV7-9 and TRBJ1-4, with D perhaps TRBD1 (6 bases). The CDR3 is 15 residues long. Germline assignment: CDR1 SEHNR and CDR2 FQNEAQ (reference sequence). The CDR3 spells CASSSGGRPNEKLFF. The CDR3 coding sequence is TGTGCCAGCAGTTCTGGGGGCAGGCCTAACGAAAAACTGTTTTTT.

The rearrangement uses TRBV27 and TRBJ2-6; no reliable D call. This CDR3 region has 15 residues. V was clipped by 6 bases and J by 1 base, with 10 bases between them. The germline gives CDR1 MNHEY, CDR2 SMNVEV (reference sequence). CDR3: CASRGIGSGANVLTF. DNA of the CDR3: TGTGCCAGCAGGGGCATTGGATCTGGGGCCAACGTCCTGACTTTC.

The chain employs TRBV14 and TRBJ2-2; 8 bases fit TRBD1. The CDR3 sequence is 15 residues long. Trimming cost V 0 bases and J 6 bases; bases outside gene matches: 3. Germline assignment: CDR1 SGHDN and CDR2 FVKESK. CDR3 protein: CASSQEGQVAGELFF. CDR3 in DNA: TGTGCCAGCAGCCAAGAGGGACAGGTGGCCGGGGAGCTGTTTTTT.